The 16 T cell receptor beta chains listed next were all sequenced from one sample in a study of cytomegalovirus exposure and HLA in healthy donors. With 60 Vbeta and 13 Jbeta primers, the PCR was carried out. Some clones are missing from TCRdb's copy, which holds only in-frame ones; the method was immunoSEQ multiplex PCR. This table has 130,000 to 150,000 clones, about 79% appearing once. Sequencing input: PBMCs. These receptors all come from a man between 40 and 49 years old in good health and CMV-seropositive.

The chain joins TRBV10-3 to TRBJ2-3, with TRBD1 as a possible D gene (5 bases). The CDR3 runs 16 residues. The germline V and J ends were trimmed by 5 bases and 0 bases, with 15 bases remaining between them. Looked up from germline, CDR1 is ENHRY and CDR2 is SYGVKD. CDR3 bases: TGTGCCATCAGTCCTAGACAGAGATCTAGCACAGATACGCAGTATTTT. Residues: CAISPRQRSSTDTQYF.

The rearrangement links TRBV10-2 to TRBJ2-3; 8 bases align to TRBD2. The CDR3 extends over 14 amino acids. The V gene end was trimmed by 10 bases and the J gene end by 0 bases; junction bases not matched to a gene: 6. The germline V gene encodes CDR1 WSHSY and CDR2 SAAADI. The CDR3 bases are TGCGCCATCGGGGGGGCCCCTAGCACAGATACGCAGTATTTT. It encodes CAIGGAPSTDTQYF.

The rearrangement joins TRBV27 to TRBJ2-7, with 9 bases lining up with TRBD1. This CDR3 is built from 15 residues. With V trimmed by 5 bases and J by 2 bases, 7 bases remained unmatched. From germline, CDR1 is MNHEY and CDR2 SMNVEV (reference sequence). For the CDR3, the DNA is TGTGCCAGCAGTCACGGGCGGGACAGGGCCTACGAGCAGTACTTC. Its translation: CASSHGRDRAYEQYF.

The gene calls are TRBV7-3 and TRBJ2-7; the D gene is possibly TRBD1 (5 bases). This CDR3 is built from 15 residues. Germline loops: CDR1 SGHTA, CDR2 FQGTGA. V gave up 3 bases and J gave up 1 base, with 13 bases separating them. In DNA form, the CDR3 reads TGTGCCAGCAGCTTTGGGGCAGGATCGTCCTACGAGCAGTACTTC. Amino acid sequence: CASSFGAGSSYEQYF.

The CDR3 loop is CASRPNTGTNSYEQYF. DNA for the CDR3: TGTGCCAGCAGACCAAATACAGGAACGAACTCCTACGAGCAGTACTTC. The rearrangement links TRBV11-3 to TRBJ2-7; the D gene is possibly TRBD1 (5 bases). Deletions cut 6 bases from V and 0 bases from J, with 18 bases between. The CDR3 spans 16 residues. Looked up from germline, CDR1 is SGHNT and CDR2 is YENEEA.

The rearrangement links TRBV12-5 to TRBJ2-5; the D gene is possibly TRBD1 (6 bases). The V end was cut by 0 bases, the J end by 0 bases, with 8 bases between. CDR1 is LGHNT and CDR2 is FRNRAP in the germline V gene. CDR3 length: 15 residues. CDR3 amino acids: CASGLVRGYQETQYF. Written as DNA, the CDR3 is TGTGCTAGTGGTTTGGTAAGGGGGTACCAAGAGACCCAGTACTTC.

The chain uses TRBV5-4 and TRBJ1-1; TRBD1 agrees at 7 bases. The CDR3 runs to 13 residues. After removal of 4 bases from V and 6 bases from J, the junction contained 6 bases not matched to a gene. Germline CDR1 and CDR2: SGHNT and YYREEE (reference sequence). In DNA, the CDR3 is TGTGCCAGCAGCATCGACAGGGCGCCTGAAGCTTTCTTT. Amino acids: CASSIDRAPEAFF. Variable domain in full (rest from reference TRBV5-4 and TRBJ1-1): ETGVTQSPTHLIKTRGQQVTLRCSSQSGHNTVSWYQQALGQGPQFIFQYYREEENGRGNFPPRFSGLQFPNYSSELNVNALELDDSALYLCASSIDRAPEAFFGQGTRLTVV.

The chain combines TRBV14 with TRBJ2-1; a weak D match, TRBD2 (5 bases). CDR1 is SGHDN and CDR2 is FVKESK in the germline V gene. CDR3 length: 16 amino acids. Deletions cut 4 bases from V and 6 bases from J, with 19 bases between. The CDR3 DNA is TGTGCCAGCAGCCCACTCCCGGGAAGGTCAGTCAATGAGCAGTTCTTC. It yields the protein CASSPLPGRSVNEQFF.

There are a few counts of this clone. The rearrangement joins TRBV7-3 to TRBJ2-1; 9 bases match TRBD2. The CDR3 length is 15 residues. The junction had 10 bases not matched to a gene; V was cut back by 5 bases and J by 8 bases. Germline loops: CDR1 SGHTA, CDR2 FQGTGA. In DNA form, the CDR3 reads TGTGCCAGCAGCCCCTCTGGCGGGGGGGTCGATGAGCAGTTCTTC. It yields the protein CASSPSGGGVDEQFF.

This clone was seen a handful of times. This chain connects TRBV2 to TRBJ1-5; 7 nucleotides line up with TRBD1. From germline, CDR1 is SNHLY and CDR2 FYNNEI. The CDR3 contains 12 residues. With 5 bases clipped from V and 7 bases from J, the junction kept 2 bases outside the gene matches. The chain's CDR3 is CASSTGAQPQHF. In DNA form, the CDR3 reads TGTGCCAGCAGTACAGGGGCCCAGCCCCAGCATTTT.

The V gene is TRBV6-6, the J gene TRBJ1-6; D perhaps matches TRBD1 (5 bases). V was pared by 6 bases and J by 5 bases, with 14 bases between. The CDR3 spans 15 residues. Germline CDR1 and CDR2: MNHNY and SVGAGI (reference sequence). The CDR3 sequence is CASSPRAGHNSPLHF. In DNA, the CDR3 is TGTGCCAGCAGCCCCCGGGCGGGACATAATTCACCCCTCCACTTT.

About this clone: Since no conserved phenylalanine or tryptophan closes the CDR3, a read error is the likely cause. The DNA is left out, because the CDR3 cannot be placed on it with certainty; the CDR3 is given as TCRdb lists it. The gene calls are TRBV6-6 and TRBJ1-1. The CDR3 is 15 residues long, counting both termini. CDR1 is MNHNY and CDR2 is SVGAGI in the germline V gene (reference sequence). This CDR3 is CASSPRTGIGREGFS.

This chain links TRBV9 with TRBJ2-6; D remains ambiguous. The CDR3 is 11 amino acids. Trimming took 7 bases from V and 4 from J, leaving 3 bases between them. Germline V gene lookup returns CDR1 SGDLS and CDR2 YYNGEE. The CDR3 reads CASGGANVLTF. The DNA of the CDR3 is TGTGCCAGCGGCGGGGCCAACGTCCTGACTTTC.

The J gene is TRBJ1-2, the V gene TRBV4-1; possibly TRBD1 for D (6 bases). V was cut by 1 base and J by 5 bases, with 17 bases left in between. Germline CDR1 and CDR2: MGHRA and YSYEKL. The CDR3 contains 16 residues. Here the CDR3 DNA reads TGCGCCAGCAGCCAAGTCCGCAGGGGCCCGTCTTATGGCTACACCTTC. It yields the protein CASSQVRRGPSYGYTF.

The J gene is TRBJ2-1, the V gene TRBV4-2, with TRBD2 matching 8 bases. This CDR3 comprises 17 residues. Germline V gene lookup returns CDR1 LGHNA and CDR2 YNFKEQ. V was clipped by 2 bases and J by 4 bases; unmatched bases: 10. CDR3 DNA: TGTGCCAGCAGCCAACCCGGGAGGGCCACCAATTACAATGAGCAGTTCTTC. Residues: CASSQPGRATNYNEQFF.

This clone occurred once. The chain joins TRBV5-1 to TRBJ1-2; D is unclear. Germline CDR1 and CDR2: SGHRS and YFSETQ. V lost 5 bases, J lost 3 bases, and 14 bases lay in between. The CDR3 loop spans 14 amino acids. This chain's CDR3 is CASRYEALDYGYTF. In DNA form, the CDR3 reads TGCGCCAGCAGGTACGAGGCCCTTGACTATGGCTACACCTTC.